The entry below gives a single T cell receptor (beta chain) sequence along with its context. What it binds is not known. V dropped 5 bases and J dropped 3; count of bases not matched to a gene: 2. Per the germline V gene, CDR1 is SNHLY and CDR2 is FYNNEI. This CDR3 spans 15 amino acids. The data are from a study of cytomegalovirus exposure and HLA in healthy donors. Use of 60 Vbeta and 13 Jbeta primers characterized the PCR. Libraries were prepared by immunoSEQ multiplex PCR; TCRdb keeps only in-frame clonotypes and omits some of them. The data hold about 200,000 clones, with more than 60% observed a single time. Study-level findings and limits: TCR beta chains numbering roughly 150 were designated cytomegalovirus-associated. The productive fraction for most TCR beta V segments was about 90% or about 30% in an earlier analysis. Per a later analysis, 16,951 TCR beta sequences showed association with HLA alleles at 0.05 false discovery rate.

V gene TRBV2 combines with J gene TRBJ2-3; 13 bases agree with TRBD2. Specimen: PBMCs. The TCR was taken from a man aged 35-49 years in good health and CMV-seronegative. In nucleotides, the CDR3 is TGTGCCAGCAGTCGGACTAGCGGGGGAACAGATACGCAGTATTTT. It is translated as CASSRTSGGTDTQYF.